The rows below give T cell receptor beta chains drawn from one sample of a study of T cells in Graves' hyperthyroidism and ophthalmopathy. TCRdb processed the multiplex PCR reads anew with MiXCR; each CDR3 protein has one entry. Of about 560,000 distinct CDR3 sequences in the sample, over 15% are singletons; the top ten hold more than 15%. The sample was blood. The receptors stem from a woman between 18 and 30 years old with Graves' hyperthyroidism. Each CDR3 is given with its conserved first and last residue. The D gene is left open where the match is weak. Rows may omit the clone size; those that give it use once, few, many or a size class.

>TRBV7-9|many|14|-|TRBJ2-5
CASSLVPGRETQYF
TGTGCCAGCAGCTTAGTGCCGGGTCGAGAGACCCAGTACTTC
>TRBV7-2|-|14|-|TRBJ2-3
CASSSVLVGGTQYF
TGTGCCAGCAGTTCGGTGCTAGTCGGTGGTACGCAGTATTTT
>TRBV6-1|many|14|-|TRBJ1-1
CASSYSVPGTEAFF
TGTGCCAGCAGTTATTCTGTCCCTGGAACTGAAGCTTTCTTT
>TRBV20-1|few|13|-|TRBJ2-5
CSARDSPVETQYF
TGCAGTGCTAGAGATAGCCCCGTAGAGACCCAGTACTTC
>TRBV9|-|18|TRBD2|TRBJ2-1
CASSAPGLAGGSYNEQFF
TGTGCCAGCAGCGCACCGGGACTAGCGGGAGGGTCCTACAATGAGCAGTTCTTC
>TRBV6-1|many|18|TRBD2|TRBJ2-5
CASSEAASGAFLWETQYF
TGTGCCAGCAGTGAAGCAGCTAGCGGGGCTTTTCTGTGGGAGACCCAGTACTTC
>TRBV28|many|19|TRBD2|TRBJ2-3
CASSLSTGLAGLYTDTQYF
TGTGCCAGCAGTTTATCTACGGGACTAGCGGGACTTTACACAGATACGCAGTATTTT
>TRBV18|-|13|-|TRBJ2-3
CASPGVEGDTQYF
TGTGCCAGCCCGGGCGTGGAGGGAGATACGCAGTATTTT
>TRBV12-3/TRBV12-4|many|15|-|TRBJ1-1
CASSSVLKGDTEAFF
TGTGCCAGCAGTTCCGTTTTGAAGGGGGACACTGAAGCTTTCTTT
>TRBV20-1|few|15|TRBD2|TRBJ2-1
CSASLTSGAYNEQFF
TGCAGTGCTAGTCTGACTAGCGGAGCATACAATGAGCAGTTCTTC
>TRBV12-5|few|11|-|TRBJ2-1
CASGPISEQFF
TGTGCTAGTGGCCCAATAAGTGAGCAGTTCTTC
>TRBV19|few|14|-|TRBJ2-1
CASGPWSNDNEQFF
TGTGCCAGTGGCCCCTGGAGTAACGACAATGAGCAGTTCTTC
>TRBV19|-|16|TRBD1|TRBJ2-1
CASSLVGTGSNNEQFF
TGTGCCAGTAGTCTTGTCGGGACAGGATCTAACAATGAGCAGTTCTTC
>TRBV29-1|many|11|-|TRBJ1-3
CSVGGGNTIYF
TGCAGCGTCGGAGGTGGAAACACCATATATTTT
>TRBV15|few|15|TRBD1|TRBJ2-5
CATSRATGDIETQYF
TGTGCCACCAGCAGAGCAACAGGGGACATAGAGACCCAGTACTTC
>TRBV10-3|many|15|-|TRBJ2-7
CAISGPRDAAYEQYF
TGTGCCATCAGTGGACCCAGGGATGCGGCCTACGAGCAGTACTTC
>TRBV19|few|15|TRBD2|TRBJ2-1
CASSNPSGWSNEQFF
TGTGCCAGTAGTAACCCTAGCGGGTGGAGCAATGAGCAGTTCTTC
>TRBV9|-|13|-|TRBJ2-2
CASSVENTGELFF
TGTGCCAGCAGCGTAGAGAACACCGGGGAGCTGTTTTTT
>TRBV5-1|many|15|-|TRBJ2-6
CASSHGGSGANVLTF
TGCGCCAGCAGCCACGGGGGCAGTGGGGCCAACGTCCTGACTTTC
>TRBV10-3|few|19|TRBD1|TRBJ2-3
CAISESSPTRGKVTDTQYF
TGTGCCATCAGTGAGTCGTCGCCCACCAGGGGGAAGGTTACAGATACGCAGTATTTT
>TRBV7-2|-|14|-|TRBJ1-2
CASSLGLTQGGYTF
TGTGCCAGCAGCTTGGGGCTCACCCAAGGTGGCTACACCTTC
>TRBV27|many|14|-|TRBJ1-1
CASSPWKTNTEAFF
TGTGCCAGCAGTCCTTGGAAAACGAACACTGAAGCTTTCTTT
>TRBV7-2|-|16|TRBD2|TRBJ2-7
CASSPGYGGRAYEQYF
TGTGCCAGCAGCCCGGGGTATGGCGGGAGGGCCTACGAGCAGTACTTC
>TRBV7-9|many|17|TRBD2|TRBJ2-7
CASSRTSGRKVRDEQYF
TGTGCCAGCAGCCGGACTAGCGGGAGGAAGGTTCGGGACGAGCAGTACTTC
>TRBV18|-|17|-|TRBJ1-2
CASSPVPGQDPYYGYTF
TGTGCCAGCTCACCAGTCCCGGGACAAGACCCCTACTATGGCTACACCTTC
>TRBV6-5|few|18|-|TRBJ1-3
CASIKRWPEYFSGNTIYF
TGTGCCAGCATCAAACGGTGGCCAGAATATTTCTCTGGAAACACCATATATTTT
>TRBV20-1|-|19|TRBD2|TRBJ2-5
CSASGTGPSGGVLGETQYF
TGCAGTGCTAGTGGCACTGGCCCTAGCGGGGGGGTCCTAGGAGAGACCCAGTACTTC
>TRBV10-3|many|12|-|TRBJ1-1
CAISDSRTEAFF
TGTGCCATCAGTGATAGCAGAACTGAAGCTTTCTTT
>TRBV6-1|-|14|-|TRBJ2-3
CASSGNWAGDTQYF
TGTGCCAGCAGTGGAAATTGGGCAGGAGATACGCAGTATTTT
>TRBV14|-|17|-|TRBJ1-4
CASSQFLDSETNEKLFF
TGTGCCAGCAGCCAGTTCTTAGACAGCGAAACTAATGAAAAACTGTTTTTT
>TRBV7-2|medium-sized|13|-|TRBJ1-1
CASSRQGNTEAFF
TGTGCCAGCAGCCGGCAGGGGAACACTGAAGCTTTCTTT